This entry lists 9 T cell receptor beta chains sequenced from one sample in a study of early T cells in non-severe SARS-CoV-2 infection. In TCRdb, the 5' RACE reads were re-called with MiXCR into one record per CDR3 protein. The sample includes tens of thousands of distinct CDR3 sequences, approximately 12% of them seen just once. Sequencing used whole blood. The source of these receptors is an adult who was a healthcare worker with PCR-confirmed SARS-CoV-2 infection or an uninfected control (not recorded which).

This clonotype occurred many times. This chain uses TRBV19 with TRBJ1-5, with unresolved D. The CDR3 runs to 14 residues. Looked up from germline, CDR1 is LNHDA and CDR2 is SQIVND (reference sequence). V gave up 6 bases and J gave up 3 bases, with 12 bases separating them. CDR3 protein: CASSLDGFNQPQHF. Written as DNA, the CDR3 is TGTGCCAGTAGCCTGGACGGTTTCAATCAGCCCCAGCATTTT.

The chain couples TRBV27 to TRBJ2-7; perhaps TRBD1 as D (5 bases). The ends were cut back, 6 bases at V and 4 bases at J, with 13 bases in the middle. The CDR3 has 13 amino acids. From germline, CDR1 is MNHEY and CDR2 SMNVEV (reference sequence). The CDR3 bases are TGTGCCAGCAGATTGGGGCAGAGATACGAGCAGTACTTC. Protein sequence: CASRLGQRYEQYF.

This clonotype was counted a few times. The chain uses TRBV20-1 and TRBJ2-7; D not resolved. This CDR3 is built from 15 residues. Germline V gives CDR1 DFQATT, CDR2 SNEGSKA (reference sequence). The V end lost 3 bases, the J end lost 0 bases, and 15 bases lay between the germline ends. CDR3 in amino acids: CSARPVSRTSYEQYF. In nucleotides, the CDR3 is TGCAGTGCTAGGCCTGTCTCGCGGACCTCCTACGAGCAGTACTTC.

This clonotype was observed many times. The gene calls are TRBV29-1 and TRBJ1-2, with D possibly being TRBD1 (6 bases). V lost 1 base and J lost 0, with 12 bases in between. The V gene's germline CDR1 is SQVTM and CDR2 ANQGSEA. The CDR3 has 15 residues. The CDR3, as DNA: TGCAGCGTTGAAGGCAGGGGTCCAACTAACTATGGCTACACCTTC. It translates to CSVEGRGPTNYGYTF.

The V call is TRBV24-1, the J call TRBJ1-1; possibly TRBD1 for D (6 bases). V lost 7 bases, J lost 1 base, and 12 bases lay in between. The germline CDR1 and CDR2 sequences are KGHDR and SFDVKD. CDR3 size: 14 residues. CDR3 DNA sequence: TGTGCCACCAGCCGGACAGATGGGAACACTGAAGCTTTCTTT. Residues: CATSRTDGNTEAFF.

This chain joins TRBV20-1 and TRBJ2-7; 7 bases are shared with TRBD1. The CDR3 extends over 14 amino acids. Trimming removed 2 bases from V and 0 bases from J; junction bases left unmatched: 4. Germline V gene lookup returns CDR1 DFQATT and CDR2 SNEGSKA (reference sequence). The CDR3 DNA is TGCAGTGCTAGACGGGGACAGAGCTCCTACGAGCAGTACTTC. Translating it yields CSARRGQSSYEQYF.

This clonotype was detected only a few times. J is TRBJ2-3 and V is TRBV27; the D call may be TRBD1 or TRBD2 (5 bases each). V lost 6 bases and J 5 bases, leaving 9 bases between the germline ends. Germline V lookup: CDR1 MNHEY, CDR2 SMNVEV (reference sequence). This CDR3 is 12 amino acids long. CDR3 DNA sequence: TGTGCCAGCAGGACGAGGGGAGATACGCAGTATTTT. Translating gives CASRTRGDTQYF.

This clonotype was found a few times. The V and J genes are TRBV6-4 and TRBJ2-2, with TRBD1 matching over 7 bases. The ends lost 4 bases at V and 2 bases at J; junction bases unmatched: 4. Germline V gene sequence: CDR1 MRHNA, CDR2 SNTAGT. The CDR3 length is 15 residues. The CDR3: CASSVGTANTGELFF. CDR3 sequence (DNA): TGTGCCAGCAGTGTCGGGACAGCTAACACCGGGGAGCTGTTTTTT.

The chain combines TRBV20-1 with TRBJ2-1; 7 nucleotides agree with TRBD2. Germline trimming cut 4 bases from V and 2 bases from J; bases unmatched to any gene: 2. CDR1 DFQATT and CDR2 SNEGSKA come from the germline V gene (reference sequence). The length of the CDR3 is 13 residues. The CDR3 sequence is CSATSGTYNEQFF. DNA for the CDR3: TGCAGTGCTACCAGCGGGACCTACAATGAGCAGTTCTTC.